What follows are 2 T cell receptor beta chains derived from one specimen sequenced in a study of CD8 T cells in Susac syndrome (dated by TCRdb to about 2019). Receptor libraries were prepared by the immunoSEQ multiplex PCR assay. RNA was extracted using the RNeasy kit, and about 0.45 to 1 ug of the RNA was reverse transcribed with random hexamers. TCRdb reprocessed the public reads (quality trimming at Q25 with fastp, clone calling with MiXCR) and kept in-frame beta chains. CDR3 protein duplicates are merged, each entry listing the most common genes and DNA. Across this sample there are some 80,000 distinct CDR3 sequences, with 94% seen only once. The ten biggest clones cover roughly 0.27% of the sample. Sequencing was done on a sample of CD8+ T cells from PBMCs. The receptors shown here come from a human donor in good health.

The chain links TRBV5-1 to TRBJ2-7, with a possible D match to TRBD2 (6 bases). CDR3 length: 16 residues. V was trimmed by 1 base and J by 2 bases, leaving 16 bases between them. Germline CDR1 is SGHRS and CDR2 is YFSETQ. This CDR3 reads CASSLSGVGVTYEQYF. CDR3 nucleotides: TGCGCCAGCAGCTTGTCGGGGGTAGGAGTAACCTACGAGCAGTACTTC.

V is TRBV27 and J is TRBJ1-2; 8 bases align to TRBD1. This CDR3 is 13 amino acids long. V shed 6 bases, J shed 5 bases, and the junction held 5 bases outside the gene matches. The germline V gene encodes CDR1 MNHEY and CDR2 SMNVEV (reference sequence). CDR3 region: CASRTGVGYGYTF. As DNA, the CDR3 is TGTGCCAGCAGGACAGGGGTGGGATATGGCTACACCTTC.